A single sample is the source of the 12 T cell receptor beta chains below, sequenced in a study of T cells in Graves' hyperthyroidism and ophthalmopathy. The TCR beta CDR3 regions underwent amplification using RNA transcripts as the source. HTBI primers were employed in a first-round RT-PCR of the TCR CDR3. TCRdb fed the multiplex PCR reads into MiXCR, producing one record per CDR3 protein. The data hold hundreds of thousands of distinct CDR3 sequences, with over 15% observed a single time. Specimen: blood. All receptors come from a woman between 18 and 30 years old with Graves' hyperthyroidism.

The chain has TRBV4-2 and TRBJ2-5, with 10 bases lining up with TRBD2. CDR1 LGHNA and CDR2 YNFKEQ come from the germline V gene. The CDR3 extends over 18 amino acids. The V and J ends lost 2 bases and 5 bases, in that order; junction bases with no gene match: 14. CDR3 nucleotides: TGTGCCAGCAGCCAATTGGGGGCCAGCGGGAGGGCCTTGGAGACCCAGTACTTC. Residues: CASSQLGASGRALETQYF.

The CDR3 sequence: CASRLTGTSGPQFF. The CDR3 DNA reads as TGTGCCAGCAGACTTACCGGGACTAGCGGGCCGCAGTTCTTC. The V and J genes are TRBV12-3 or TRBV12-4 and TRBJ2-1; 12 bases map to TRBD2. CDR3 length: 14 residues. Trimming cost V 6 bases and J 12 bases; bases outside gene matches: 9.

This clonotype has ten or more counts. The V call is TRBV27, the J call TRBJ2-1, with D unresolved. The CDR3 length is 15 residues. Trimming pared 0 bases from V and 4 bases from J, leaving 10 bases between. Per germline, CDR1 MNHEY and CDR2 SMNVEV (reference sequence). The CDR3 spells CASSLSGFRYNEQFF. CDR3 bases: TGTGCCAGCAGTTTATCAGGGTTCAGGTACAATGAGCAGTTCTTC.

J is TRBJ1-5 and V is TRBV10-3; weak D call: TRBD1 (6 bases). This CDR3 has 17 amino acids. Between the trimmed V and J ends, which lost 0 bases and 1 base, there was a span of 13 bases. From germline, CDR1 is ENHRY and CDR2 SYGVKD. CDR3 sequence: CAISESAGGGSNQPQHF. The CDR3 region has the DNA TGTGCCATCAGTGAGTCGGCGGGGGGCGGGAGCAATCAGCCCCAGCATTTT.

As to this clonotype: A single base separates this from a much larger clone, so it may be a read error. The genes are TRBV28 and TRBJ2-7, with D possibly being TRBD2 (6 bases). In germline, CDR1 is MDHEN, CDR2 SYDVKM. This CDR3 is built from 14 residues. V gave up 2 bases and J gave up 2 bases, with 10 bases separating them. The CDR3 protein is CASSLPGAPYEQYF. CDR3 nucleotide sequence: TGTGCCAGCAGTTTACCGGGAGCCCCCTACGAGCAGTACTTC. The full variable domain, its missing parts supplied by reference TRBV28 and TRBJ2-7, is DVKVTQSSRYLVKRTGEKVFLECVQDMDHENMFWYRQDPGLGLRLIYFSYDVKMKEKGDIPEGYSVSREKKERFSLILESASTNQTSMYLCASSLPGAPYEQYFGPGTRLTVT.

The chain joins TRBV25-1 to TRBJ2-3, with no clear D. The CDR3 contains 14 residues. Trimming left V 4 bases short and J 0 bases short, with 8 bases between. Germline assignment: CDR1 MGHDK and CDR2 SYGVNS. The DNA for the CDR3 is TGTGCCAGCAGTGCACGGGTTAGCACAGATACGCAGTATTTT. Its translation: CASSARVSTDTQYF.

This clonotype was recorded at least ten times. The chain recombines TRBV3-1 with TRBJ2-7; D possibly corresponds to TRBD2 (5 bases). Trimming took 4 bases from V and 2 from J, leaving 9 bases between them. CDR1 and CDR2 (germline): LGHDT, YNNKEL (reference sequence). This CDR3 spans 13 amino acids. CDR3 region: CASSPLSAYEQYF. CDR3 nucleotides: TGTGCCAGCAGCCCACTTAGCGCCTACGAGCAGTACTTC.

This clonotype came up a few times. The V call is TRBV27, the J call TRBJ2-1; D is possibly TRBD2 (5 bases). Germline V lookup: CDR1 MNHEY, CDR2 SMNVEV (reference sequence). The CDR3 sequence is 13 residues long. V lost 5 bases, J lost 10 bases, and 15 bases lay in between. The CDR3 DNA sequence: TGTGCCAGCAGTGTGGGGTACGGGGTCGAGCAGTTCTTC. Protein product: CASSVGYGVEQFF.

This sequence joins TRBV20-1 and TRBJ1-4; 8 nucleotides align to TRBD1. Trimming cost V 5 bases and J 2 bases; bases outside gene matches: 4. Germline V gene data show CDR1 as DFQATT and CDR2 as SNEGSKA (reference sequence). The CDR3 loop spans 14 amino acids. In DNA form, the CDR3 reads TGCAGTGCTCGGACAGGGTATACTAATGAAAAACTGTTTTTT. Amino acids: CSARTGYTNEKLFF.

The chain employs TRBV30 and TRBJ2-7; D remains unclear. Trimming removed 2 bases from V and 7 bases from J, with 12 bases in between. There are 12 residues in the CDR3. Germline V gene lookup returns CDR1 GTSNPN and CDR2 SVGIG (reference sequence). The CDR3 loop is CAWSSDSEEQYF. CDR3 bases: TGTGCCTGGAGTTCCGATTCCGAGGAGCAGTACTTC.

CDR3 sequence (DNA): TGTGCCAGCAGTGACTTCAACCTCGACCAACAAGAGACCCAGTACTTC. Its protein product is CASSDFNLDQQETQYF. The V and J genes are TRBV6-4 and TRBJ2-5; D ambiguous. CDR1 and CDR2 (germline): MRHNA, SNTAGT. V shed 1 base and J shed 2 bases, with 14 bases lying between them. The CDR3 has 16 residues.

Ten or more counts support this clonotype. The chain is built from TRBV28 and TRBJ2-1; TRBD2 is a possible D gene (5 bases). Germline V CDR1 and CDR2: MDHEN, SYDVKM. The length of the CDR3 is 13 residues. Trimming removed 3 bases from V and 9 bases from J, with 12 bases in between. CDR3 nucleotide sequence: TGTGCCAGCAGTTTCTCGCCCAGCGGTGAGCAGTTCTTC. Translation: CASSFSPSGEQFF.